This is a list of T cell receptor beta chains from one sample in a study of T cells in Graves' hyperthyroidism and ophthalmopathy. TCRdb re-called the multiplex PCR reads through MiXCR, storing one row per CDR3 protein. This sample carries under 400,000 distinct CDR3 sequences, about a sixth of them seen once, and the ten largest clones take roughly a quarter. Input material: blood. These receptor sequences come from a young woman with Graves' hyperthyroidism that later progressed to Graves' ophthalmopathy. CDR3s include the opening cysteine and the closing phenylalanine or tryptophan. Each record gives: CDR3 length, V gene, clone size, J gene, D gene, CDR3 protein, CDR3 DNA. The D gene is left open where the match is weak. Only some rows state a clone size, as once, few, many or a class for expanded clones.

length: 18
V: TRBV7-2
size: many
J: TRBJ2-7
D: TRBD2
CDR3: CASSSTGTSGRGSYEQYF
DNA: TGTGCCAGCAGCTCAACCGGGACTAGCGGGAGGGGCTCCTACGAGCAGTACTTC

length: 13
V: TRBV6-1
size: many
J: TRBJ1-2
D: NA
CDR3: CATLTSSNYGYTF
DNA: TGTGCCACCCTAACATCCTCTAACTATGGCTACACCTTC

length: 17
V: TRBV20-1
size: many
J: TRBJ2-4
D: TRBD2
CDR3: CSATRLAGGLAKNIQYF
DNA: TGCAGTGCTACTAGACTAGCGGGAGGGCTAGCCAAAAACATTCAGTACTTC

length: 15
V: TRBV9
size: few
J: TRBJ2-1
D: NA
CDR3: CASSVVGERNNEQFF
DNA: TGTGCCAGCAGCGTAGTGGGGGAGAGAAACAATGAGCAGTTCTTC

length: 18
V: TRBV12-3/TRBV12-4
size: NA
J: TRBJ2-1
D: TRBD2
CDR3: CASSFSSGRDPAPNEQFF
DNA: TGTGCCAGCAGTTTTTCTAGCGGGAGAGATCCGGCCCCCAATGAGCAGTTCTTC

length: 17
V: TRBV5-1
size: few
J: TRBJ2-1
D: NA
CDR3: CASSLAFPRASYNEQFF
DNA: TGCGCCAGCAGCTTGGCCTTTCCCCGGGCCTCCTACAATGAGCAGTTCTTC

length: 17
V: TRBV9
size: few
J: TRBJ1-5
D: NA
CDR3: CASSSHGQKYSNQPQHF
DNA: TGTGCCAGCAGCTCACATGGACAGAAATATAGCAATCAGCCCCAGCATTTT

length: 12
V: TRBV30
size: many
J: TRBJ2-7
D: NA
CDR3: CAWSGGAYEQYF
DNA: TGTGCCTGGAGCGGGGGAGCCTACGAGCAGTACTTC

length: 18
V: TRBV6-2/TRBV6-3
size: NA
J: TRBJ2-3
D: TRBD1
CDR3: CASRYIPFDRANTDTQYF
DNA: TGTGCCAGCAGATACATTCCTTTCGACAGGGCCAACACAGATACGCAGTATTTT

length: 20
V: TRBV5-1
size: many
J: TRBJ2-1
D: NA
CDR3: CASSLAFGGGPLDSYNEQFF
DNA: TGCGCCAGCAGCTTGGCCTTCGGAGGGGGCCCACTAGACTCCTACAATGAGCAGTTCTTC

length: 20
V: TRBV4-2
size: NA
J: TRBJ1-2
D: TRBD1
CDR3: CASSHTVRQGARRRRYGYTF
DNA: TGTGCCAGCAGCCACACCGTGAGACAGGGGGCACGTCGAAGGAGATATGGCTACACCTTC

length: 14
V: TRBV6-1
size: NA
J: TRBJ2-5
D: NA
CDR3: CASSEVGLPITQYF
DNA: TGTGCCAGCAGTGAAGTGGGTCTGCCAATAACCCAGTACTTC

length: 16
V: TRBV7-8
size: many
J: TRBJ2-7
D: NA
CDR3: CASSLEVRGNSYEQYF
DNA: TGTGCCAGCAGCTTAGAGGTGAGAGGCAATTCCTACGAGCAGTACTTC

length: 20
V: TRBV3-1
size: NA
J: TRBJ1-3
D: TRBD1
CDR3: CASSQYTGTGETKGGNTIYF
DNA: TGTGCCAGCAGCCAATATACCGGGACAGGAGAAACAAAGGGTGGAAACACCATATATTTT

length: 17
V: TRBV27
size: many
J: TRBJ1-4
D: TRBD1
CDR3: CASRSDRGLGRNEKLFF
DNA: TGTGCCAGCAGATCGGACAGGGGGCTTGGTAGGAATGAAAAACTGTTTTTT